The T cell receptor beta chain under discussion was sequenced for a study of blood T cell repertoires in COVID-19. Study-wide context: COVID-19 samples from acute and convalescent phases originated in the United States, Italy and Spain. Sample material is recorded as cDNA or gDNA derived from T cells, B-cell-depleted T cells, or PBMCs.

In the source study's methods: Estimates of nucleated cell counts were drawn from the amplification of reference gene primers. Libraries were prepared by immunoSEQ multiplex PCR; TCRdb keeps only in-frame clonotypes and omits some of them. Clone size and V and J calls were adopted from that table, with D and trimming inferred from the DNA. This sample has 200,000 or so clones; roughly four fifths occur once, and the top ten carry roughly 2.3%. The germline V gene has CDR1 GTSNPN and CDR2 SVGIG (reference sequence). V was clipped by 4 bases and J by 3 bases; unmatched bases: 8. The CDR3 loop spans 14 amino acids.

The genes are TRBV30 and TRBJ1-1; 7 bases agree with TRBD1. This TCR was sampled from a woman aged 60-75 years with acute or convalescent COVID-19. The sequenced material came from peripheral blood. This CDR3 is CAWNQGGMDTEAFF. DNA of the CDR3: TGTGCCTGGAACCAGGGGGGCATGGACACTGAAGCTTTCTTT.